This is a list of T cell receptor beta chains from one sample in a study of metastatic and nonmetastatic thyroid tumors. With MiXCR, TCRdb reprocessed the PCR reads. The data show under 20,000 clones, with about 30% seen just once and 13% held by the top ten. The sequenced material came from tumor tissue. These receptor sequences come from a female donor with papillary thyroid cancer or a benign thyroid nodule (not recorded which). Some clones in this sample may be carry-over from other donors' samples. Each CDR3 is given with its conserved first and last residue. The D gene is left open where the match is weak. A row's size may be missing; if present it is once, few, many or a size class.

clone_size: medium-sized
v_call: TRBV13
d_call: TRBD2
j_call: TRBJ2-5
cdr3_aa: CASSAGSGVGTQYF
cdr3_nt: TGTGCCAGCAGCGCAGGGAGCGGGGTCGGGACCCAGTACTTC

clone_size: -
v_call: TRBV6-1
d_call: -
j_call: TRBJ1-1
cdr3_aa: CASSMTDTIKAFF
cdr3_nt: TGTGCCAGCAGTATGACAGACACCATTAAAGCTTTCTTT

clone_size: few
v_call: TRBV3-1
d_call: -
j_call: TRBJ2-7
cdr3_aa: CASSQTYYEQYF
cdr3_nt: TGTGCCAGCAGCCAAACCTACTACGAGCAGTACTTC

clone_size: -
v_call: TRBV20-1
d_call: -
j_call: TRBJ2-5
cdr3_aa: CSARGGDSFPTQYF
cdr3_nt: TGCAGTGCTAGAGGTGGGGACTCTTTTCCGACCCAGTACTTC

clone_size: few
v_call: TRBV28
d_call: -
j_call: TRBJ1-1
cdr3_aa: CASSLEGLRDTEAFF
cdr3_nt: TGTGCCAGCAGTTTGGAGGGGCTAAGGGACACTGAAGCTTTCTTT

clone_size: large
v_call: TRBV7-2
d_call: -
j_call: TRBJ2-1
cdr3_aa: CASSLATEPYNEQFF
cdr3_nt: TGTGCCAGCAGCTTAGCGACGGAGCCCTACAATGAGCAGTTCTTC

clone_size: few
v_call: TRBV6-1
d_call: -
j_call: TRBJ2-7
cdr3_aa: CASSFQGGYEQYF
cdr3_nt: TGTGCCAGCAGTTTCCAGGGGGGGTACGAGCAGTACTTC

clone_size: -
v_call: TRBV30
d_call: -
j_call: TRBJ1-1
cdr3_aa: CACSGHSYTEAFF
cdr3_nt: TGTGCCTGTAGTGGGCATTCCTACACTGAAGCTTTCTTT

clone_size: few
v_call: TRBV10-2
d_call: TRBD1
j_call: TRBJ1-2
cdr3_aa: CAIRSGEGQGAIYGYTF
cdr3_nt: TGCGCCATCCGGTCTGGGGAGGGACAGGGGGCTATTTATGGCTACACCTTC

clone_size: many
v_call: TRBV4-2
d_call: TRBD2
j_call: TRBJ2-2
cdr3_aa: CASSQEDSGSFAGELFF
cdr3_nt: TGTGCCAGCAGCCAAGAAGACAGCGGGAGTTTCGCCGGGGAGCTGTTTTTT

clone_size: -
v_call: TRBV19
d_call: -
j_call: TRBJ2-1
cdr3_aa: CASSPQGLYNEQFF
cdr3_nt: TGTGCCAGTAGTCCCCAGGGCCTTTACAATGAGCAGTTCTTC

clone_size: -
v_call: TRBV19
d_call: -
j_call: TRBJ1-5
cdr3_aa: CASHRIGSNQPQHF
cdr3_nt: TGTGCCAGTCACAGGATTGGTAGCAATCAGCCCCAGCATTTT

clone_size: -
v_call: TRBV6-4
d_call: TRBD1
j_call: TRBJ2-7
cdr3_aa: CASGRGLAYEQYF
cdr3_nt: TGTGCCAGTGGTAGGGGGCTGGCCTACGAGCAGTACTTC

clone_size: -
v_call: TRBV6-1
d_call: -
j_call: TRBJ2-5
cdr3_aa: CASSREGMWTQYF
cdr3_nt: TGTGCCAGCAGCCGAGAGGGTATGTGGACCCAGTACTTC

clone_size: few
v_call: TRBV6-1
d_call: TRBD1
j_call: TRBJ2-7
cdr3_aa: CASSIRDRVYEQYF
cdr3_nt: TGTGCCAGCAGTATCCGGGACAGGGTTTACGAGCAGTACTTC

clone_size: -
v_call: TRBV6-1
d_call: -
j_call: TRBJ1-3
cdr3_aa: CASHPRGGNTIYF
cdr3_nt: TGTGCCAGCCACCCCAGGGGCGGAAACACCATATATTTT

clone_size: -
v_call: TRBV20-1
d_call: TRBD2
j_call: TRBJ2-3
cdr3_aa: CSARELAGEVADTQYF
cdr3_nt: TGCAGTGCCCGCGAACTAGCGGGAGAGGTCGCAGATACGCAGTATTTT

clone_size: -
v_call: TRBV28
d_call: -
j_call: TRBJ1-1
cdr3_aa: CASNPDRYTEAFF
cdr3_nt: TGTGCCAGCAACCCGGACAGATACACTGAAGCTTTCTTT

clone_size: medium-sized
v_call: TRBV7-2
d_call: -
j_call: TRBJ2-7
cdr3_aa: CASSLRRTYEQYF
cdr3_nt: TGTGCCAGCAGCTTACGAAGGACCTACGAGCAGTACTTC

clone_size: -
v_call: TRBV12-3/TRBV12-4
d_call: -
j_call: TRBJ1-2
cdr3_aa: CASSPRSRTGNYGYTF
cdr3_nt: TGTGCCAGCAGTCCACGATCCCGAACGGGGAACTATGGCTACACCTTC

clone_size: many
v_call: TRBV11-2
d_call: -
j_call: TRBJ1-1
cdr3_aa: CASSPTWGLEAFF
cdr3_nt: TGTGCCAGCAGCCCGACTTGGGGGCTTGAAGCTTTCTTT

clone_size: medium-sized
v_call: TRBV10-3
d_call: -
j_call: TRBJ1-1
cdr3_aa: CAISRQSHTDTEAFF
cdr3_nt: TGTGCCATCAGTCGACAGTCACACACCGACACTGAAGCTTTCTTT

clone_size: medium-sized
v_call: TRBV15
d_call: TRBD1
j_call: TRBJ1-1
cdr3_aa: CATSRGGQGSTEAFF
cdr3_nt: TGTGCCACCAGCAGAGGGGGACAGGGGTCCACTGAAGCTTTCTTT

clone_size: medium-sized
v_call: TRBV28
d_call: TRBD2
j_call: TRBJ2-7
cdr3_aa: CATTSGRASYEQYF
cdr3_nt: TGTGCCACCACTAGCGGGAGGGCCTCCTACGAGCAGTACTTC

clone_size: -
v_call: TRBV9
d_call: -
j_call: TRBJ2-2
cdr3_aa: CASRQGGDTGELFF
cdr3_nt: TGTGCCAGCAGACAGGGAGGAGACACCGGGGAGCTGTTTTTT

clone_size: -
v_call: TRBV7-9
d_call: -
j_call: TRBJ1-1
cdr3_aa: CATGSGYTEAFF
cdr3_nt: TGTGCCACGGGGTCGGGATACACTGAAGCTTTCTTT

clone_size: -
v_call: TRBV28
d_call: -
j_call: TRBJ1-2
cdr3_aa: CASSLRGTTILIGYTF
cdr3_nt: TGTGCCAGCAGTTTGCGGGGAACTACCATTCTGATTGGCTACACCTTC

clone_size: medium-sized
v_call: TRBV5-1
d_call: -
j_call: TRBJ1-1
cdr3_aa: CASSLVGVGRGEAFF
cdr3_nt: TGCGCCAGCAGCTTGGTTGGGGTGGGCAGGGGTGAAGCTTTCTTT

clone_size: many
v_call: TRBV2
d_call: -
j_call: TRBJ2-5
cdr3_aa: CASRRACPPDPQRETQYF
cdr3_nt: TGTGCCAGCAGGAGGGCGTGTCCCCCGGACCCCCAACGAGAGACCCAGTACTTC

clone_size: few
v_call: TRBV12-3/TRBV12-4
d_call: TRBD2
j_call: TRBJ2-1
cdr3_aa: CASSLSLAGAGEQFF
cdr3_nt: TGTGCCAGCAGTTTATCCCTAGCGGGAGCCGGTGAGCAGTTCTTC

clone_size: few
v_call: TRBV6-6
d_call: -
j_call: TRBJ2-2
cdr3_aa: CASSYPGGELFF
cdr3_nt: TGTGCCAGCAGTTACCCGGGCGGGGAGCTGTTTTTT

clone_size: few
v_call: TRBV27
d_call: -
j_call: TRBJ2-7
cdr3_aa: CASSNQGMAYEQYF
cdr3_nt: TGTGCCAGCAGTAACCAGGGGATGGCCTACGAGCAGTACTTC

clone_size: -
v_call: TRBV20-1
d_call: TRBD1
j_call: TRBJ2-6
cdr3_aa: CSAKDRAGANVLTF
cdr3_nt: TGCAGTGCTAAAGACAGGGCTGGGGCCAACGTCCTGACTTTC

clone_size: medium-sized
v_call: TRBV5-1
d_call: TRBD2
j_call: TRBJ2-3
cdr3_aa: CASSSGTSPDTQYF
cdr3_nt: TGCGCCAGCAGCTCTGGGACTAGCCCAGATACGCAGTATTTT

clone_size: -
v_call: TRBV6-2/TRBV6-3
d_call: TRBD2
j_call: TRBJ2-7
cdr3_aa: CASSATSGRGYEQYF
cdr3_nt: TGTGCCAGCAGTGCGACTAGCGGGAGGGGGTACGAGCAGTACTTC

clone_size: -
v_call: TRBV11-2
d_call: -
j_call: TRBJ2-3
cdr3_aa: CASSLGLTSTDTQYF
cdr3_nt: TGTGCCAGCAGCTTAGGTCTGACAAGCACAGATACGCAGTATTTT

clone_size: -
v_call: TRBV12-3/TRBV12-4
d_call: TRBD1
j_call: TRBJ1-6
cdr3_aa: CASSLGRGLRSPLHF
cdr3_nt: TGTGCCAGCAGTTTAGGTAGGGGGCTTCGGTCACCCCTCCACTTT

clone_size: -
v_call: TRBV11-2
d_call: TRBD2
j_call: TRBJ2-2
cdr3_aa: CASSLWTSGNTGELFF
cdr3_nt: TGTGCCAGCAGCTTATGGACTAGCGGGAACACCGGGGAGCTGTTTTTT

clone_size: -
v_call: TRBV5-1
d_call: TRBD2
j_call: TRBJ2-7
cdr3_aa: CASSSGGGTSSYEQYF
cdr3_nt: TGCGCCAGCAGCTCCGGCGGGGGAACAAGCTCCTACGAGCAGTACTTC

clone_size: -
v_call: TRBV24-1
d_call: TRBD2
j_call: TRBJ2-3
cdr3_aa: CATSDFKTSGSTDTQYF
cdr3_nt: TGTGCCACCAGTGATTTTAAGACTAGCGGGAGTACAGATACGCAGTATTTT